This T cell receptor beta chain was identified in a study of identical twins. Germline lookup yields CDR1 SGHAT and CDR2 FQNNGV. Deletions cut 5 bases from V and 6 bases from J, with 19 bases between. There are 15 residues in the CDR3. A universal primer site was incorporated via template switching, and the cDNA contained unique molecular identifiers. TCRdb fed the 5' RACE reads into MiXCR, producing one record per CDR3 protein. The sample has around 220,000 distinct CDR3 sequences; around 15% are singletons. In regard to this clonotype: A much larger clonotype is one base distant, so this may be a read error.

This sequence originates from a woman between 18 and 29 years old in good health. The sample taken for sequencing was memory (CD45RO+) T cells sorted from blood. V gene TRBV11-2 combines with J gene TRBJ1-1; no clear D. CDR3 region: CASSARHPVNAEAFF. The CDR3 nucleotides are TGTGCCAGCAGCGCCCGACACCCGGTTAACGCTGAAGCTTTCTTT.